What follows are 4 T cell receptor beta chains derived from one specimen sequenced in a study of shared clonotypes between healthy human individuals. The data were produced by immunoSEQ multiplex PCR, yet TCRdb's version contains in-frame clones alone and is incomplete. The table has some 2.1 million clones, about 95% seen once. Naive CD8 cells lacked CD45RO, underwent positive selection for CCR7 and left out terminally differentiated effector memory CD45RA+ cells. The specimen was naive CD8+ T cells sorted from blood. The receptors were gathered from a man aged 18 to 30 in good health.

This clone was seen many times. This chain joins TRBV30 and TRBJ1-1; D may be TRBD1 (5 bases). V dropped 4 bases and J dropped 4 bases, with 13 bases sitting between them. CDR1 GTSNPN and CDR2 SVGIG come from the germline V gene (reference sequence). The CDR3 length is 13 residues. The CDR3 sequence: CAWTSGRGTEAFF. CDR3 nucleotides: TGTGCCTGGACCTCAGGGAGAGGCACTGAAGCTTTCTTT.

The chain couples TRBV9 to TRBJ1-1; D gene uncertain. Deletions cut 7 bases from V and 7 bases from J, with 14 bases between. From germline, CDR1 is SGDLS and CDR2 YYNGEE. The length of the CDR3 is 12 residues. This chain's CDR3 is CASSRETLEAFF. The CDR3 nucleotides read TGTGCCAGCTCACGGGAGACCCTTGAAGCTTTCTTT.

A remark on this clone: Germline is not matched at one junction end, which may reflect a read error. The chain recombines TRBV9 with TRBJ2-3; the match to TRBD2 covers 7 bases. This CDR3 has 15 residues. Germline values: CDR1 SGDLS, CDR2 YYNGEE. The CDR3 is CASSVGGGSIDTQYF. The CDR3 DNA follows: TGTGCCAGCAGCGTAGGAGGCGGGAGCATAGATACGCAGTATTTT.

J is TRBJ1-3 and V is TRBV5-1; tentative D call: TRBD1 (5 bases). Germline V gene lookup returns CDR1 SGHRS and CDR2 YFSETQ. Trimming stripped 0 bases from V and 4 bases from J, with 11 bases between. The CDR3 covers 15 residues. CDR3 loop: CASSLEVGTGNTIYF. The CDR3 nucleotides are TGCGCCAGCAGCTTGGAAGTAGGGACGGGAAACACCATATATTTT.